This T cell receptor beta chain was sequenced for a study of identical twins. This clonotype was detected only a few times. TCRdb recomputed calls from the 5' RACE reads with MiXCR, one row per CDR3 protein. The table lists 230,000 or so distinct CDR3 sequences, around 8% of them singletons. The germline V gene has CDR1 SGHVS and CDR2 FQNEAQ. The CDR3 is 14 amino acids. Losses at the gene ends were 8 bases for V and 2 bases for J; bases not matched to a gene: 5. This sample also belongs to another study, concerning yellow fever vaccine responses in identical twins.

The TCR sequence derives from a woman younger than 35 in good health. The chain combines TRBV7-8 with TRBJ2-2, with 7 bases lining up with TRBD2. Sequencing was carried out using CD8+ T cells sorted from blood. The chain's CDR3 is CASQSGANTGELFF. DNA for the CDR3: TGTGCCAGCCAGAGCGGGGCTAACACCGGGGAGCTGTTTTTT.